Listed below are T cell receptor beta chains from one sample, sequenced in a study of control samples from healthy donors and cancer patients. Generated by immunoSEQ multiplex PCR, the TCRdb table keeps only in-frame clones and is missing some. Of under 200,000 clones listed, approximately 93% are singletons. The sample comprised blood. These receptors came from a woman aged 40 to 55 in good health. Each CDR3 is given with its conserved first and last residue. Fields, in order: V gene, J gene, clone size, D gene, CDR3 protein, CDR3 DNA. The D gene is left open where the match is weak. Rows may omit the clone size; those that give it use once, few, many or a size class.

V gene: TRBV7-6; J gene: TRBJ2-7; clone size: -; D gene: TRBD1; CDR3 protein: CASSGQGAWGTRYF; CDR3 DNA: TGTGCCAGCAGCGGACAGGGGGCGTGGGGAACCAGATACTTC
V gene: TRBV6-2/TRBV6-3; J gene: TRBJ1-3; clone size: -; D gene: -; CDR3 protein: CASSYPRRSSGNTIYF; CDR3 DNA: TGTGCCAGCAGTTACCCCCGTCGGAGCTCTGGAAACACCATATATTTT
V gene: TRBV5-6; J gene: TRBJ2-6; clone size: -; D gene: -; CDR3 protein: CASSLAGSGANVLTF; CDR3 DNA: TGTGCCAGCAGCTTGGCAGGATCTGGGGCCAACGTCCTGACTTTC
V gene: TRBV6-5; J gene: TRBJ1-1; clone size: few; D gene: -; CDR3 protein: CASSYSKAVNTEAFF; CDR3 DNA: TGTGCCAGCAGTTACTCTAAGGCCGTGAACACTGAAGCTTTCTTT
V gene: TRBV6-5; J gene: TRBJ1-1; clone size: -; D gene: -; CDR3 protein: CASRRGGGLTGEAFF; CDR3 DNA: TGTGCCAGCAGACGAGGGGGGGGCCTTACTGGCGAAGCTTTCTTT
V gene: TRBV5-6; J gene: TRBJ1-5; clone size: few; D gene: -; CDR3 protein: CASSLVGAQGRNQPQHF; CDR3 DNA: TGTGCCAGCAGCTTGGTAGGGGCACAGGGCAGGAACCAGCCCCAGCATTTT
V gene: TRBV4-3; J gene: TRBJ1-2; clone size: -; D gene: TRBD1; CDR3 protein: CASSQNRGPYGYTF; CDR3 DNA: TGCGCCAGCAGCCAGAACAGGGGACCCTATGGCTACACCTTC
V gene: TRBV6-6; J gene: TRBJ1-2; clone size: -; D gene: -; CDR3 protein: CASSYPSGITNYGYTF; CDR3 DNA: TGTGCCAGCAGTTACCCCTCCGGAATAACTAACTATGGCTACACCTTC
V gene: TRBV7-2; J gene: TRBJ1-1; clone size: -; D gene: -; CDR3 protein: CASSLGGITTEAFF; CDR3 DNA: TGTGCCAGCAGCTTAGGGGGGATCACCACTGAAGCTTTCTTT
V gene: TRBV6-5; J gene: TRBJ2-7; clone size: -; D gene: TRBD1; CDR3 protein: CASSYQDRGLYEQYF; CDR3 DNA: TGTGCCAGCAGTTACCAGGACAGGGGACTCTACGAGCAGTACTTC
V gene: TRBV19; J gene: TRBJ1-2; clone size: -; D gene: -; CDR3 protein: CASSIETAFYGYTF; CDR3 DNA: TGTGCCAGTAGTATAGAGACAGCGTTCTATGGCTACACCTTC
V gene: TRBV18; J gene: TRBJ1-1; clone size: -; D gene: -; CDR3 protein: CASSPGAGGTEAFF; CDR3 DNA: TGTGCCAGCTCACCTGGGGCAGGCGGCACTGAAGCTTTCTTT
V gene: TRBV9; J gene: TRBJ2-7; clone size: -; D gene: TRBD1; CDR3 protein: CASSTGTGAYEQYF; CDR3 DNA: TGTGCCAGCAGTACCGGGACAGGCGCTTACGAGCAGTACTTC
V gene: TRBV10-1; J gene: TRBJ2-7; clone size: -; D gene: -; CDR3 protein: CASSAPYEQYF; CDR3 DNA: TGCGCCAGCAGCGCCCCCTACGAGCAGTACTTC
V gene: TRBV19; J gene: TRBJ1-1; clone size: -; D gene: -; CDR3 protein: CASSILDTEAFF; CDR3 DNA: TGTGCCAGTAGTATCTTGGACACTGAAGCTTTCTTT
V gene: TRBV30; J gene: TRBJ1-1; clone size: -; D gene: TRBD1; CDR3 protein: CAWINRGYGEAFF; CDR3 DNA: TGTGCCTGGATTAACAGGGGGTATGGTGAAGCTTTCTTT
V gene: TRBV7-6; J gene: TRBJ1-5; clone size: -; D gene: TRBD1; CDR3 protein: CASSRGQGVNQPQHF; CDR3 DNA: TGTGCCAGCAGCCGGGGACAGGGGGTTAATCAGCCCCAGCATTTT
V gene: TRBV4-3; J gene: TRBJ2-2; clone size: -; D gene: -; CDR3 protein: CASSRGTANTGELFF; CDR3 DNA: TGCGCCAGCAGCCGGGGGACTGCGAACACCGGGGAGCTGTTTTTT
V gene: TRBV3-1/TRBV3-2; J gene: TRBJ1-1; clone size: -; D gene: TRBD1; CDR3 protein: CASSQDGTGGANTEAFF; CDR3 DNA: TGTGCCAGCAGCCAAGATGGGACAGGGGGTGCGAACACTGAAGCTTTCTTT
V gene: TRBV9; J gene: TRBJ1-2; clone size: once; D gene: -; CDR3 protein: CASSGTQSGGDYYGYTF; CDR3 DNA: TGTGCCAGCAGCGGAACACAATCCGGAGGGGACTACTATGGCTACACCTTC
V gene: TRBV2; J gene: TRBJ1-5; clone size: -; D gene: TRBD1; CDR3 protein: CASSADRAQPQHF; CDR3 DNA: TGTGCCAGCAGTGCGGACAGGGCGCAGCCCCAGCATTTT
V gene: TRBV20-1; J gene: TRBJ2-1; clone size: -; D gene: -; CDR3 protein: CSASNGVDEQFF; CDR3 DNA: TGCAGTGCTAGTAATGGGGTAGATGAGCAGTTCTTC
V gene: TRBV19; J gene: TRBJ2-7; clone size: -; D gene: -; CDR3 protein: CASSIGSGSEQYF; CDR3 DNA: TGTGCCAGTAGTATAGGTTCAGGTAGCGAGCAGTACTTC
V gene: TRBV10-3; J gene: TRBJ1-3; clone size: -; D gene: TRBD1; CDR3 protein: CAISKGQGASGNTIYF; CDR3 DNA: TGTGCCATCAGTAAAGGACAGGGGGCATCTGGAAACACCATATATTTT
V gene: TRBV19; J gene: TRBJ2-3; clone size: -; D gene: TRBD2; CDR3 protein: CASSNRLAGGTDTQYF; CDR3 DNA: TGTGCCAGTAGTAATCGACTAGCGGGGGGCACAGATACGCAGTATTTT
V gene: TRBV7-2; J gene: TRBJ2-7; clone size: -; D gene: -; CDR3 protein: CASSLLGFSYEQYF; CDR3 DNA: TGTGCCAGCAGCTTACTGGGGTTCTCCTACGAGCAGTACTTC
V gene: TRBV6-5; J gene: TRBJ1-3; clone size: few; D gene: -; CDR3 protein: CASSFRGFGNTIYF; CDR3 DNA: TGTGCCAGCAGTTTCCGGGGTTTTGGAAACACCATATATTTT